These T cell receptor beta chains were read from a single sample in a study of blood T cell repertoires in COVID-19. Only in-frame clones appear in the TCRdb table, and some are missing; sequencing was by immunoSEQ multiplex PCR. This table has about 220,000 clones, around 85% appearing once. Input material: peripheral blood. These receptors were obtained from a human donor in a cohort sampled during active COVID-19. The CDR3 runs from the conserved cysteine through the conserved F or W. D genes are given only for firm matches. Expanded clones get a size class; other rows say once, few or many, or leave the size out.

cdr3_aa: CASSSPGTRNIQYF
cdr3_nt: TGTGCCAGCAGCTCCCCCGGGACTCGGAACATTCAGTACTTC
d_call: NA
clone_size: NA
j_call: TRBJ2-4
v_call: TRBV9

cdr3_aa: CASSRDRRTDTQYF
cdr3_nt: TGTGCCAGCAGCCGGGACAGGAGGACAGATACGCAGTATTTT
d_call: TRBD1
clone_size: NA
j_call: TRBJ2-3
v_call: TRBV3-1/TRBV3-2

cdr3_aa: CASSLAGLDGYTF
cdr3_nt: TGTGCCAGCAGCTTAGCGGGACTGGATGGCTACACCTTC
d_call: NA
clone_size: NA
j_call: TRBJ1-2
v_call: TRBV7-9

cdr3_aa: CASSTWTGRFEKLFF
cdr3_nt: TGTGCCAGCAGCACATGGACAGGGAGGTTTGAAAAACTGTTTTTT
d_call: TRBD1
clone_size: NA
j_call: TRBJ1-4
v_call: TRBV5-4

cdr3_aa: CASSLLGSDRLGGQYF
cdr3_nt: TGTGCCAGCAGCTTATTAGGGTCGGACCGTCTCGGGGGGCAGTACTTC
d_call: NA
clone_size: NA
j_call: TRBJ2-7
v_call: TRBV13

cdr3_aa: CASSPTGNYNEQFF
cdr3_nt: TGTGCCAGCAGCCCGACAGGGAATTACAATGAGCAGTTCTTC
d_call: TRBD1
clone_size: once
j_call: TRBJ2-1
v_call: TRBV7-6

cdr3_aa: CASSLEGGRTYEQYF
cdr3_nt: TGTGCCAGCAGCTTAGAGGGCGGGAGGACCTACGAGCAGTACTTC
d_call: TRBD2
clone_size: NA
j_call: TRBJ2-7
v_call: TRBV7-2

cdr3_aa: CASSTGLADYEQYF
cdr3_nt: TGTGCCAGCAGTACGGGACTAGCGGACTACGAGCAGTACTTC
d_call: TRBD2
clone_size: NA
j_call: TRBJ2-7
v_call: TRBV6-2/TRBV6-3

cdr3_aa: CASSIVPGTVYNEQFF
cdr3_nt: TGTGCCAGTAGTATAGTACCGGGTACTGTGTACAATGAGCAGTTCTTC
d_call: NA
clone_size: NA
j_call: TRBJ2-1
v_call: TRBV19

cdr3_aa: CASSIGAGQPQHF
cdr3_nt: TGTGCCAGTAGTATAGGGGCAGGTCAGCCCCAGCATTTT
d_call: NA
clone_size: NA
j_call: TRBJ1-5
v_call: TRBV19

cdr3_aa: CASTEQGYGYTF
cdr3_nt: TGTGCCAGCACAGAACAGGGGTATGGCTACACCTTC
d_call: TRBD1
clone_size: NA
j_call: TRBJ1-2
v_call: TRBV2

cdr3_aa: CASSQGSANEQFF
cdr3_nt: TGTGCCAGCAGTCAGGGCAGCGCCAATGAGCAGTTCTTC
d_call: NA
clone_size: NA
j_call: TRBJ2-1
v_call: TRBV2

cdr3_aa: CASSPGTDFNYGYTF
cdr3_nt: TGTGCCAGCTCACCCGGGACAGATTTTAACTATGGCTACACCTTC
d_call: TRBD1
clone_size: NA
j_call: TRBJ1-2
v_call: TRBV18

cdr3_aa: CASSFLGQGKNTIYF
cdr3_nt: TGTGCCAGCAGTTTCCTCGGACAGGGAAAAAACACCATATATTTT
d_call: TRBD1
clone_size: NA
j_call: TRBJ1-3
v_call: TRBV28

cdr3_aa: CATSRDRGLYNEQFF
cdr3_nt: TGTGCCACCAGCAGGGACAGGGGGCTTTACAATGAGCAGTTCTTC
d_call: TRBD1
clone_size: NA
j_call: TRBJ2-1
v_call: TRBV15

cdr3_aa: CASSENWLALGETQYF
cdr3_nt: TGTGCCAGCAGTGAAAATTGGCTAGCCCTGGGAGAGACCCAGTACTTC
d_call: NA
clone_size: NA
j_call: TRBJ2-5
v_call: TRBV6-1

cdr3_aa: CAISESIGTHPQETQYF
cdr3_nt: TGTGCCATCAGTGAGTCGATTGGCACCCACCCTCAAGAGACCCAGTACTTC
d_call: NA
clone_size: NA
j_call: TRBJ2-5
v_call: TRBV10-3

cdr3_aa: CASSSGLAGVGETQYF
cdr3_nt: TGTGCCAGCAGTTCGGGACTAGCGGGAGTCGGGGAGACCCAGTACTTC
d_call: TRBD2
clone_size: NA
j_call: TRBJ2-5
v_call: TRBV27

cdr3_aa: CASTLGQRSGYTF
cdr3_nt: TGTGCCAGCACCCTAGGACAGAGGAGTGGCTACACCTTC
d_call: NA
clone_size: NA
j_call: TRBJ1-2
v_call: TRBV28

cdr3_aa: CASSLAGGHFTYEQYF
cdr3_nt: TGTGCCAGCAGCTTAGCTGGGGGACACTTTACCTACGAGCAGTACTTC
d_call: NA
clone_size: NA
j_call: TRBJ2-7
v_call: TRBV7-9

cdr3_aa: CASSYGQGMDTQYF
cdr3_nt: TGTGCCAGTAGTTACGGACAGGGAATGGATACGCAGTATTTT
d_call: TRBD1
clone_size: NA
j_call: TRBJ2-3
v_call: TRBV19

cdr3_aa: CASSVTPGSLLTGELFF
cdr3_nt: TGTGCCAGCAGTGTAACCCCCGGGTCCTTATTGACCGGGGAGCTGTTTTTT
d_call: NA
clone_size: NA
j_call: TRBJ2-2
v_call: TRBV6-1

cdr3_aa: CASSTLGLAGIQDTQYF
cdr3_nt: TGTGCCAGCAGCACCCTAGGACTAGCGGGAATTCAAGATACGCAGTATTTT
d_call: TRBD2
clone_size: NA
j_call: TRBJ2-3
v_call: TRBV13

cdr3_aa: CASSLDSRNYGYTF
cdr3_nt: TGTGCCAGCAGCTTAGATAGTCGGAACTATGGCTACACCTTC
d_call: NA
clone_size: NA
j_call: TRBJ1-2
v_call: TRBV11-1

cdr3_aa: CASSEGGLPGDTQYF
cdr3_nt: TGTGCCAGCAGTGAAGGGGGACTACCCGGGGATACGCAGTATTTT
d_call: TRBD2
clone_size: once
j_call: TRBJ2-3
v_call: TRBV2

cdr3_aa: CASSLTWAGTYEQYF
cdr3_nt: TGTGCCAGCAGCTTAACGTGGGCGGGAACCTACGAGCAGTACTTC
d_call: NA
clone_size: NA
j_call: TRBJ2-7
v_call: TRBV7-3

cdr3_aa: CASRTGIRANTEAFF
cdr3_nt: TGTGCCAGCAGGACAGGGATCCGGGCGAACACTGAAGCTTTCTTT
d_call: TRBD1
clone_size: NA
j_call: TRBJ1-1
v_call: TRBV27

cdr3_aa: CASRPDSNEQFF
cdr3_nt: TGTGCCAGCAGACCGGACAGCAATGAGCAGTTCTTC
d_call: NA
clone_size: NA
j_call: TRBJ2-1
v_call: TRBV5-4

cdr3_aa: CASSLLPGTGYYEQYF
cdr3_nt: TGCGCCAGCAGCTTACTACCCGGGACAGGGTATTACGAGCAGTACTTC
d_call: TRBD1
clone_size: NA
j_call: TRBJ2-7
v_call: TRBV5-1